The rows below give T cell receptor beta chains drawn from one sample of a study of T cell responses to AZD1222 COVID-19 vaccine. Sequenced by immunoSEQ multiplex PCR; TCRdb stores in-frame clones only, minus some. The data hold some 150,000 clones, with 85% observed a single time. Sample: peripheral blood, taken 28 days after the second dose of the MenACWY control vaccine. The receptors come from an adult who received the MenACWY meningococcal vaccine as a control. The CDR3 runs from the conserved cysteine through the conserved F or W. A D gene is named only where the DNA matches it firmly. Only part of the rows carry a size: once, few, many, or a class if the clone is expanded.

J	D	size	V	DNA	CDR3
TRBJ1-2	NA	NA	TRBV5-1	TGCGCCAGCAGCCGTGACCCGGACTTGTATGGCTACACCTTC	CASSRDPDLYGYTF
TRBJ1-1	NA	NA	TRBV18	TGTGCCAGCTCAAGGGAAGAAGACACTGAAGCTTTCTTT	CASSREEDTEAFF
TRBJ2-5	TRBD1	NA	TRBV13	TGTGCCAGCAGCACTAAAACAGGGGGCCAAGAGACCCAGTACTTC	CASSTKTGGQETQYF
TRBJ2-3	TRBD2	NA	TRBV4-2	TGTGCCAGCAGACTAGCGGGGGGCTCATACAGGACAGATACGCAGTATTTT	CASRLAGGSYRTDTQYF
TRBJ1-5	NA	NA	TRBV28	TGTGCCAGCAGTTTACCCAGCAATTATCAGCCCCAGCATTTT	CASSLPSNYQPQHF
TRBJ2-1	NA	NA	TRBV19	TGTGCCAGTAGTATCCTACGTAATGAGCAGTTCTTC	CASSILRNEQFF
TRBJ1-5	NA	NA	TRBV12-3/TRBV12-4	TGTGCCAGCAGTCGGGACACCAATCAGCCCCAGCATTTT	CASSRDTNQPQHF
TRBJ1-5	NA	NA	TRBV2	TGTGCCAGCAGTACCGACGGAGATCAGCCCCAGCATTTT	CASSTDGDQPQHF
TRBJ1-1	NA	NA	TRBV18	TGTGCCAGCTCACCAAAACCCGACACTGAAGCTTTCTTT	CASSPKPDTEAFF
TRBJ1-6	NA	NA	TRBV7-9	TGTGCCAGCAGCTTAGGGGATTATAATTCACCCCTCCACTTT	CASSLGDYNSPLHF
TRBJ2-7	TRBD1	NA	TRBV19	TGTGCCAGTAGACCTCACAGGGGTCTCGCCTACGAGCAGTACTTC	CASRPHRGLAYEQYF
TRBJ2-2	NA	NA	TRBV5-1	TGCGCCAGCAGCTTGGAATGGGCGAGTACCGGGGAGCTGTTTTTT	CASSLEWASTGELFF
TRBJ1-1	NA	NA	TRBV2	TGTGCCAGCATGTTGGAGGACACTGAAGCTTTCTTT	CASMLEDTEAFF
TRBJ1-2	TRBD1	NA	TRBV7-2	TGTGCCAGCAGCTTTGGGACAGGGGACTATGGCTACACCTTC	CASSFGTGDYGYTF
TRBJ2-7	NA	NA	TRBV7-9	TGTGCCAGCAGCTTAGGCAGTCGAGGAGGGGGAGGGACTCGCTTC	CASSLGSRGGGGTRF
TRBJ1-1	NA	NA	TRBV12-3/TRBV12-4	TGTGCCAGCCGACAGAACACTGAAGCTTTCTTT	CASRQNTEAFF
TRBJ1-1	NA	NA	TRBV2	TGTGCCAGCAGAGAGGACGGCGGCACTGAAGCTTTCTTT	CASREDGGTEAFF
TRBJ1-5	NA	NA	TRBV6-5	TGTGCCAGCAGTTACTCTTTCTCCCTTCAGCCCCAGCATTTT	CASSYSFSLQPQHF
TRBJ2-3	TRBD2	NA	TRBV3-1/TRBV3-2	TGTGCCAGCAGCCAAGAGGCCAGCGGGACGAACACAGATACGCAGTATTTT	CASSQEASGTNTDTQYF
TRBJ1-1	NA	NA	TRBV14	TGTGCCAGCAGCCAAAGTCAGGGGAGTAAAGCTTTCTTT	CASSQSQGSKAFF
TRBJ1-2	NA	NA	TRBV6-5	TGTGCCAGCAGAATGGACATAAACTATGGCTACACCTTC	CASRMDINYGYTF
TRBJ1-1	NA	NA	TRBV19	TGTGCCAGTAGTATTAAAAGTAGGGGGGCTGAAGCTTTCTTT	CASSIKSRGAEAFF
TRBJ2-2	NA	NA	TRBV28	TGTGCCAGCAGTGGCCGTGGGGAGCTGTTTTTT	CASSGRGELFF
TRBJ2-7	TRBD1	NA	TRBV27	TGTGCCAGCAGCGACACCCGGGACAGGGGATTGATCGAGCAGTACTTC	CASSDTRDRGLIEQYF
TRBJ2-3	NA	NA	TRBV19	TGTGCCAGTAGTGAGGCAGGCACAGATACGCAGTATTTT	CASSEAGTDTQYF
TRBJ2-5	NA	NA	TRBV12-3/TRBV12-4	TGTGCCAGCGGCCCGGCCTTGTGGGAGACCCAGTACTTC	CASGPALWETQYF
TRBJ2-3	NA	NA	TRBV4-1	TGCGCCAGCAGTCGCAAGATTGGCGGGTCTAGCACAGATACGCAGTATTTT	CASSRKIGGSSTDTQYF
TRBJ1-1	NA	few	TRBV19	TGTGCCAGTAGTGCGGGAGTGGGCACTGAAGCTTTCTTT	CASSAGVGTEAFF
TRBJ1-1	NA	NA	TRBV9	TGTGCCAGCAGCCCCCACGTGGTAGGGACGTCGGGGACCTTGAACACTGAAGCTTTCTTT	CASSPHVVGTSGTLNTEAFF
TRBJ1-6	TRBD1	few	TRBV3-1/TRBV3-2	TGTGCCAGCAGACCGGGACAGACCAATTCACCCCTCCACTTT	CASRPGQTNSPLHF
TRBJ1-4	NA	NA	TRBV7-3	TGTGCCAGCAGCCTCGAGGGCTATGAAAAACTGTTTTTT	CASSLEGYEKLFF
TRBJ1-4	TRBD1	NA	TRBV7-9	TGTGCCAGCAGCCCTCGGACAGGGGAAAATGAAAAACTGTTTTTT	CASSPRTGENEKLFF
TRBJ2-1	NA	NA	TRBV5-8	TGTGCCAGCAGCCGCCCTACAGGGGGGGGTTACAATGAGCAGTTCTTC	CASSRPTGGGYNEQFF
TRBJ1-1	NA	few	TRBV29-1	TGCAGCGTTGGGGTGGGCCTGAACACTGAAGCTTTCTTT	CSVGVGLNTEAFF
TRBJ1-1	NA	NA	TRBV5-1	TGCGCCAGCAGCTTGGAAGAAGGGGCGGGGGCGGCTTTCTTT	CASSLEEGAGAAFF
TRBJ2-5	NA	NA	TRBV12-3/TRBV12-4	TGTGCCAGCAGGCCGGTTTCTGGAGAGACCCAGTACTTC	CASRPVSGETQYF
TRBJ2-2	TRBD1	NA	TRBV3-1/TRBV3-2	TGTGCCAGCAGCCAAACAGGGGGGCCCGGGGAGCTGTTTTTT	CASSQTGGPGELFF
TRBJ2-1	NA	NA	TRBV7-2	TGTGCCAGCAGCTGGCCCGGGTTAAATGAGCAGTTCTTC	CASSWPGLNEQFF
TRBJ1-2	TRBD1	NA	TRBV5-1	TGCGCCAGCAGGACAGGGGGGTCCGACTATGGCTACACCTTC	CASRTGGSDYGYTF
TRBJ2-7	TRBD1	NA	TRBV19	TGTGCCAGTAAGGACAGGGCCCTGGGGGAGCAGTACTTC	CASKDRALGEQYF
TRBJ2-1	NA	NA	TRBV7-9	TGTGCCAGCAGCTTAGCGACCGGGAGCTTCCATGAGCAGTTCTTC	CASSLATGSFHEQFF
TRBJ1-5	TRBD1	NA	TRBV6-2/TRBV6-3	TGTGCCAGCAGTTACGGGACAGGGGTCCACACTCAGCATTTT	CASSYGTGVHTQHF
TRBJ2-1	TRBD2	NA	TRBV5-4	TGTGCCAGCAGCATTGGGACTAGCGGGGGGTACAATGAGCAGTTCTTC	CASSIGTSGGYNEQFF
TRBJ1-1	TRBD1	once	TRBV15	TGTGCCACCAGCAGTGGACAGGGGATGAGGAACACTGAAGCTTTCTTT	CATSSGQGMRNTEAFF
TRBJ1-1	NA	NA	TRBV7-2	TGTGCCAGCAGCTTAGGTGTCAGGGAGAACACTGAAGCTTTCTTT	CASSLGVRENTEAFF
TRBJ1-5	NA	NA	TRBV2	TGTGCCAGCAGTCGCAGGGCCCAAGATCAGCCCCAGCATTTT	CASSRRAQDQPQHF
TRBJ2-5	TRBD2	NA	TRBV7-2	TGTGCCAGCAGCTCAAGCCGACTAGCGGGATTAGAGACCCAGTACTTC	CASSSSRLAGLETQYF
TRBJ2-1	NA	NA	TRBV9	TGTGCCAGCAGCCCTAGTAGGATGTATGATGAGCAGTTCTTC	CASSPSRMYDEQFF
TRBJ1-2	NA	NA	TRBV5-1	TGCGCCAGCAGCTTGGAGGGAATTAGCTATGGCTACACCTTC	CASSLEGISYGYTF
TRBJ1-2	NA	NA	TRBV21-1	TGTGCCAGCAGCACAGACAGGGGGCTTAAAGGCTACACCTTC	CASSTDRGLKGYTF
TRBJ1-6	NA	NA	TRBV11-1	TGTGCCAGCAGCTACCTTCGTTATAATTCACCCCTCCACTTT	CASSYLRYNSPLHF